The 24 T cell receptor beta chains in this list originate from one sample, sequenced in a study of blood T cells in healthy people across ages. A sample-barcoded 5' primer and a J-beta primer mix were used in a second PCR of roughly 7 to 12 cycles. A single record per CDR3 protein comes from TCRdb applying MiXCR to the 5' RACE reads. Among more than 800,000 distinct CDR3 sequences listed, 35% to 50% were seen once. The material sequenced was blood. Every receptor here comes from a woman aged 55-75 years in good health.

This clonotype was seen more than once but under ten times. The chain has TRBV21-1 and TRBJ2-5; the table's D call, TRBD2, has no DNA check behind it. TRBV21-1 is flagged as a pseudogene. This CDR3 contains 19 residues. CDR3 loop: CASSKESIWRREWRETQYF. Here the CDR3 DNA reads TGTGCCAGCAGCAAAGAGTCTATTTGGAGAAGGGAGTGGCGAGAGACCCAGTACTTC.

CDR3 in amino acids: CSVVEGDQPQHF. The CDR3 DNA is TGCAGCGTTGTGGAGGGGGATCAGCCCCAGCATTTT. This rearrangement joins TRBV29-1 to TRBJ1-5; TRBD1 is a possible D gene (6 bases). The V end lost 4 bases, the J end lost 5 bases, and 9 bases lay between the germline ends. Germline-derived CDR1 and CDR2 are SQVTM and ANQGSEA. The CDR3 extends over 12 amino acids. Full variable domain (remainder filled in from reference TRBV29-1 and TRBJ1-5): SAVISQKPSRDICQRGTSLTIQCQVDSQVTMMFWYRQQPGQSLTLIATANQGSEATYESGFVIDKFPISRPNLTFSTLTVSNMSPEDSSIYLCSVVEGDQPQHFGDGTRLSIL.

This chain links TRBV4-1 with TRBJ1-4; D ambiguous. V lost 0 bases to trimming and J lost 11 bases, with 10 bases between them. Germline values: CDR1 MGHRA, CDR2 YSYEKL. CDR3 length: 13 residues. Written as DNA, the CDR3 is TGCGCCAGCAGCCAAGATGCCGATGGTAAACTGTTTTTT. Encoded protein: CASSQDADGKLFF.

The V gene is TRBV20-1, the J gene TRBJ2-7, with 10 bases lining up with TRBD2. Losses at the gene ends were 0 bases for V and 3 bases for J; bases not matched to a gene: 2. Germline assignment: CDR1 DFQATT and CDR2 SNEGSKA (reference sequence). This CDR3 spans 14 amino acids. CDR3 sequence: CSARELAGVYEQYF. DNA of the CDR3: TGCAGTGCTAGAGAGCTAGCGGGAGTCTACGAGCAGTACTTC.

The chain joins TRBV29-1 to TRBJ2-3, with unresolved D. Trimming pared 7 bases from V and 4 bases from J, leaving 18 bases between. There are 14 residues in the CDR3. Looked up from germline, CDR1 is SQVTM and CDR2 is ANQGSEA. DNA for the CDR3: TGCAGCGCCCTTATGTTGGCTCGGTCAGATACGCAGTATTTT. This sequence encodes CSALMLARSDTQYF.

The genes are TRBV29-1 and TRBJ2-1; 10 bases fit TRBD2. Trimming took 6 bases from V and 5 from J; bases not matched to a gene: 10. Per the germline V gene, CDR1 is SQVTM and CDR2 is ANQGSEA. This CDR3 is built from 15 residues. CDR3 in amino acids: CSVAGRTSGDNEQFF. The CDR3 DNA sequence: TGCAGCGTCGCAGGGCGGACTAGCGGTGACAATGAGCAGTTCTTC.

This chain links TRBV5-8 with TRBJ2-3; D unclear. V gave up 4 bases and J gave up 3 bases, with 18 bases separating them. Germline CDR1 reads SGHTS; CDR2 reads YDEGEE. The CDR3 has 16 amino acids. The CDR3 loop is CASSNTLGMGTDTQYF. Here the CDR3 DNA reads TGTGCCAGCAGCAATACCCTAGGGATGGGGACAGATACGCAGTATTTT.

The rearrangement links TRBV28 to TRBJ2-5; 13 positions match TRBD2. Germline values: CDR1 MDHEN, CDR2 SYDVKM. V gave up 5 bases and J gave up 3 bases; unmatched junction bases: 6. CDR3 size: 16 residues. The CDR3 region has the DNA TGTGCCAGCAGTAGAGGACTAGCGGGAGAGGAAGAGACCCAGTACTTC. This sequence encodes CASSRGLAGEEETQYF.

This clonotype was found a few times. The V call is TRBV29-1, the J call TRBJ2-7; possibly TRBD1 or TRBD2 for D (5 bases each). The length of the CDR3 is 13 residues. Germline V CDR1 and CDR2: SQVTM, ANQGSEA. Trimming removed 7 bases from V and 3 bases from J, with 16 bases in between. CDR3 DNA: TGCAGCGCCGACTCCGGGGCTGGCTACGAGCAGTACTTC. Encoded protein: CSADSGAGYEQYF.

Here the CDR3 DNA reads TGCAGTGCTAGACCCCTAGGGACAGAACTAGCCAAAAACATTCAGTACTTC. This encodes CSARPLGTELAKNIQYF. The chain has TRBV20-1 and TRBJ2-4; 7 nucleotides align to TRBD1. V gave up 2 bases and J gave up 0 bases; unmatched junction bases: 10. The length of the CDR3 is 17 residues. Germline V CDR1 and CDR2: DFQATT, SNEGSKA (reference sequence).

Only a few counts were recorded for this clonotype. The rearrangement links TRBV29-1 to TRBJ2-7, with TRBD2 matching over 8 bases. CDR3 size: 11 residues. V trimming: 7 bases; J trimming: 6 bases; junction bases outside the gene matches: 5. Germline V gene lookup returns CDR1 SQVTM and CDR2 ANQGSEA. CDR3: CSAEAGAEQYF. In DNA, the CDR3 is TGCAGCGCGGAAGCGGGAGCCGAGCAGTACTTC.

This chain connects TRBV2 to TRBJ2-7, with D possibly TRBD2 on 6 matching bases. The CDR3 has 12 residues. The germline gives CDR1 SNHLY, CDR2 FYNNEI. V shed 10 bases and J shed 3 bases, with 13 bases lying between them. The CDR3 nucleotides are TGTGCCACCAAGACTAGAAACTACGAGCAGTACTTC. It is translated as CATKTRNYEQYF. Supplemented by reference TRBV2 and TRBJ2-7, the full variable domain reads EPEVTQTPSHQVTQMGQEVILRCVPISNHLYFYWYRQILGQKVEFLVSFYNNEISEKSEIFDDQFSVERPDGSNFTLKIRSTKLEDSAMYFCATKTRNYEQYFGPGTRLTVT.

The chain carries TRBV6-2 or TRBV6-3 and TRBJ2-4, with D perhaps assigned TRBD1 or TRBD2 (5 bases each). V dropped 2 bases and J dropped 8 bases, with 16 bases sitting between them. From germline, CDR1 is MNHEY and CDR2 SVGEGT. The CDR3 loop spans 15 amino acids. CDR3 loop: CASSYPSGTGYIQYF. CDR3 coding DNA: TGTGCCAGCAGTTACCCTTCGGGAACAGGTTACATTCAGTACTTC.

The CDR3 sequence: CASSRRGKIAGGENIQYF. The DNA of the CDR3 is TGTGCCAGCAGCCGACGGGGCAAAATAGCGGGAGGGGAAAACATTCAGTACTTC. The gene calls are TRBV27 and TRBJ2-4; 11 positions agree with TRBD2. The germline gives CDR1 MNHEY, CDR2 SMNVEV (reference sequence). The trim removed 6 bases at V and 5 bases at J, leaving 15 bases unmatched. The CDR3 length is 18 residues.

The table lists this clonotype with many counts. The J gene is TRBJ2-7, the V gene TRBV12-3 or TRBV12-4; TRBD2 matches at 8 bases. The V gene end was trimmed by 6 bases and the J gene end by 2 bases; junction bases not matched to a gene: 9. This CDR3 spans 15 amino acids. CDR3: CASSRGLAGAYEQYF. In DNA, the CDR3 is TGTGCCAGCAGCCGCGGGCTAGCGGGCGCCTACGAGCAGTACTTC.

The V call is TRBV19, the J call TRBJ2-7; tentatively, D is TRBD2 (5 bases). With 3 bases removed from V and 6 bases from J, the gap between germline ends came to 15 bases. CDR3 length equals 14 residues. CDR1 LNHDA and CDR2 SQIVND come from the germline V gene (reference sequence). CDR3 bases: TGTGCCAGTAGTATGGGGAGCCTACGGGGCGAGCAGTACTTC. It yields the protein CASSMGSLRGEQYF.

This rearrangement joins TRBV4-1 to TRBJ2-5; D remains unclear. Trimming stripped 9 bases from V and 0 bases from J, with 26 bases between. Germline V CDR1 and CDR2: MGHRA, YSYEKL. The CDR3 covers 18 residues. For the CDR3, the DNA is TGCGCCAGGTACCCTGAGGCGGTCCGAGAAGGGCACCAAGAGACCCAGTACTTC. The encoded protein is CARYPEAVREGHQETQYF.

This chain uses TRBV4-1 with TRBJ2-5, with D possibly TRBD2 on 5 matching bases. The DNA matches TRBJ2-7 better at its end, which makes the J call doubtful. Germline values: CDR1 MGHRA, CDR2 YSYEKL. The CDR3 is made up of 16 amino acids. The DNA of the CDR3 is TGCGCCAGCAGCCAAGTTTTGAGGGAGCCCCGGTACGAGCAGTACTTC. It yields the protein CASSQVLREPRYEQYF.

This clonotype was recorded only once. V is TRBV25-1 and J is TRBJ1-1; no reliable D call. The CDR3 sequence is 12 residues long. Trimming shortened V by 6 bases and J by 1 base, and 6 bases separated the two germline ends. The germline V gene has CDR1 MGHDK and CDR2 SYGVNS. The CDR3 loop is CASRRSNTEAFF. The CDR3 DNA reads TGTGCCAGCAGACGGTCGAACACTGAAGCTTTCTTT.

This clonotype was picked up a small number of times. J is TRBJ2-7 and V is TRBV7-8; 7 positions match TRBD1. The junction had 5 bases not matched to a gene; V was cut back by 0 bases and J by 0 bases. In germline, CDR1 is SGHVS, CDR2 FQNEAQ. The CDR3 has 16 residues. The CDR3 loop is CASSLASGTDSYEQYF. The CDR3, as DNA: TGTGCCAGCAGCTTAGCGAGTGGGACAGACTCCTACGAGCAGTACTTC.

This chain links TRBV7-6 with TRBJ2-7; either TRBD1 or TRBD2 may supply D (5 bases each). The better agreement between TRBJ2-5 and the DNA end casts doubt on the J call. CDR1 and CDR2 (germline): SGHVS, FNYEAQ. This CDR3 region has 14 residues. CDR3 loop: CASASGTPGQTQYF. The DNA for the CDR3 is TGTGCCAGCGCCTCCGGGACCCCCGGGCAGACCCAGTACTTC.

The rearrangement links TRBV3-1 to TRBJ2-5, with D unresolved. Trimming left V 1 base short and J 3 bases short, with 15 bases between. Germline CDR1 is LGHDT and CDR2 is YNNKEL (reference sequence). The CDR3 consists of 16 residues. In DNA form, the CDR3 reads TGTGCCAGCAGCCAAGGAACGGCTGTCTCGGAAGAGACCCAGTACTTC. As protein: CASSQGTAVSEETQYF.

This chain uses TRBV27 with TRBJ1-2; D is undetermined. Deletions cut 9 bases from V and 8 bases from J, with 19 bases between. CDR1 and CDR2 (germline): MNHEY, SMNVEV (reference sequence). The CDR3 length is 13 residues. The CDR3 sequence is CASTGSGLRGYTF. CDR3 in DNA: TGTGCCAGTACTGGGAGTGGGCTGAGGGGCTACACCTTC.

The chain recombines TRBV4-1 with TRBJ2-1, with a possible D match to TRBD2 (5 bases). V lost 2 bases, J lost 5 bases, and 22 bases lay in between. Germline loops: CDR1 MGHRA, CDR2 YSYEKL. The CDR3 extends over 18 amino acids. This CDR3 is CASSQTRRSPLEDNEQFF. The CDR3 DNA follows: TGCGCCAGCAGCCAAACCCGAAGGAGTCCCTTGGAGGACAATGAGCAGTTCTTC.